This T cell receptor (beta chain) originates from a study of blood T cell repertoires in COVID-19. Whole-study context: The analysed material was cDNA or gDNA that came from T cells, B-cell-depleted T cells, or PBMCs.

The method was immunoSEQ multiplex PCR; TCRdb's version includes in-frame clones alone and lacks a portion of them. The table records under 300,000 clones, nearly 90% of them present only once. The CDR3 is made up of 13 amino acids. V was shortened by 4 bases and J by 4 bases, with 8 bases between the two germline ends. Germline CDR1 is LNHDA and CDR2 is SQIVND (reference sequence). This clone occurred once. The chain is built from TRBV19 and TRBJ2-1, with D tentatively TRBD2 (5 bases). The sequence was collected from an older woman with COVID-19, enrolled during active disease. Material for sequencing was peripheral blood. The CDR3 here is CASSNRLYNEQFF. The CDR3 DNA follows: TGTGCCAGTAGTAACCGACTATACAATGAGCAGTTCTTC.